This T cell receptor (delta chain) stems from a study of Vδ1+ human thymocytes. General study results and limits: Highly polyclonal TRG and TRD repertoires with Gaussian CDR3 length distributions appeared in thymus.

Worth noting for this clone: Its antigen is not identified.

Extracted RNA was reverse transcribed into cDNA. CDR3 amplicons came from multiplex PCR with pooled V-gene forward and constant-region reverse primers. TCRdb called clones from the multiplex PCR reads again using CATT. The data show roughly 55,000 delta-chain clones, around 15% seen once. Sorted Vdelta1+ thymocytes were roughly 96% to 99.6% pure. Germline assignment: CDR1 TSWWSYY and CDR2 QGS. The CDR3 is 14 amino acids. V was cut by 0 bases and J by 14 bases, with 19 bases left in between. Material: Vdelta1+ gamma-delta thymocytes from the thymus. Subset noted: FACS-sorted CD3+ TCRalphabeta- TCRVdelta1+ TCRVdelta2- thymocytes. This sequence was found in a boy less than two years old who had congenital heart surgery. This chain uses TRDV1 with TRDJ1, with D hard to call. This chain's CDR3 is CALGELRPVPHVIF. In nucleotides, the CDR3 is TGTGCTCTTGGGGAACTTCGCCCGGTCCCTCATGTAATCTTT.